This T cell receptor (beta chain) emerged from a study of blood T cell repertoires in COVID-19. Across the study: Samples of COVID-19 (acute and convalescent) were obtained from the United States, Italy and Spain.

This CDR3 has 16 amino acids. V shed 4 bases, J shed 3 bases, and the junction held 7 bases outside the gene matches. Germline assignment: CDR1 MGHRA and CDR2 YSYEKL. In the source study's methods: From reference gene primer amplification, estimates of nucleated cell counts were derived. Here immunoSEQ multiplex PCR was the method, and the copy in TCRdb shows in-frame clones only, minus some. D and trimming come from the DNA, and the V and J calls and clone size come from that table. The table records a few hundred thousand clones, 89% of them present only once. The gene calls are TRBV4-1 and TRBJ2-1; 9 bases are a match to TRBD2. What was sequenced was peripheral blood. This clonotype was sampled from a man aged 18 to 29 who had recovered from COVID-19. The CDR3 sequence: CASSLLAGEIYNEQFF. CDR3 bases: TGCGCCAGCAGCCTCTTAGCGGGAGAGATCTACAATGAGCAGTTCTTC.